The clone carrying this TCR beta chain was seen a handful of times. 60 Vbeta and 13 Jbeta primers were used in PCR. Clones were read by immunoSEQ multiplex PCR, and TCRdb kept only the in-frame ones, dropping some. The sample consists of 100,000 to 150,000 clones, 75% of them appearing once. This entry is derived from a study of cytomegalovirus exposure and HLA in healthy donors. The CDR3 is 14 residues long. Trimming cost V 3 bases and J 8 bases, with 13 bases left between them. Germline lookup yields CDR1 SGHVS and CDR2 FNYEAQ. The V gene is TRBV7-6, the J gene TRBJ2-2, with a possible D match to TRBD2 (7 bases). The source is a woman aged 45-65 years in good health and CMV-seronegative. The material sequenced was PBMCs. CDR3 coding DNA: TGTGCCAGCAGCTTGGGGGGGCAAACAGGGGAGCTGTTTTTT. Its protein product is CASSLGGQTGELFF.